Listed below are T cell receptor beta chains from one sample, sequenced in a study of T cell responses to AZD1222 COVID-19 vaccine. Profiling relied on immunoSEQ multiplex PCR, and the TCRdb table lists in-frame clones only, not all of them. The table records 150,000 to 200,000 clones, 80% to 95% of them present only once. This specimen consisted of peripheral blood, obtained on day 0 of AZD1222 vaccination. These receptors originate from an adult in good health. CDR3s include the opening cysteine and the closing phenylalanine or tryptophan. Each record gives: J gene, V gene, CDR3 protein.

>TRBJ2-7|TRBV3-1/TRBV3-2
CASSQTRYEQYF
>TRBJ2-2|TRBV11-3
CASSSPRGELFF
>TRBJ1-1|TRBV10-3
CAIRRQGGTEAFF
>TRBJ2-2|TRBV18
CASSPSGANTGELFF
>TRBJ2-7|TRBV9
CASSKEGTSGRAQYF
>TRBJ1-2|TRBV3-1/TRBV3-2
CASSQETGVGWGYGYTF
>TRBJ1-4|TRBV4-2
CASSQDGSGRNEKLFF
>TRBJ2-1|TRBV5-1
CASSEGTRGSNEQFF
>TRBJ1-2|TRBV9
CASSVVPGADYGYTF
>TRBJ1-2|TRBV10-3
CAISEYEKGQECYGYTF
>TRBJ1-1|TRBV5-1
CASSLANQETFF
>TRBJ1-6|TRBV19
CATRGRFSSPLHF
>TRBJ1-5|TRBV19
CASSMGGYSNQPQHF
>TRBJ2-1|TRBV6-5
CASSNRDRETDEQFF
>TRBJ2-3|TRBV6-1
CASSEVTDTQYF
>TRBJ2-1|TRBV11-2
CASSGGGGDEQFF
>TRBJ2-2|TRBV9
CASSVGGGTGELFF
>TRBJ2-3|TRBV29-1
CSVSGTASTDTQYF
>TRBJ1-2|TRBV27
CASRRTGTGGDLSYTF
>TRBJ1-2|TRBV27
CASVSRQGGGYTF
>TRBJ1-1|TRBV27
CASSLRDTEAFF
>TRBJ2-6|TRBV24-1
CATSDFFGGSGANVLTF
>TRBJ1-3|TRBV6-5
CASSLGQTRNTIYF
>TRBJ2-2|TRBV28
CASSWRSPDGRGELFF
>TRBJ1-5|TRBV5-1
CASSLGAGTNQPQHF
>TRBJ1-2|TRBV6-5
CASTPGTGSNYGYTF
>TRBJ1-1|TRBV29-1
CSVVSQGWRTEAFF
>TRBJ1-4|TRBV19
CASRNRGRNEKLFF
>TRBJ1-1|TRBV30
CAWSVLQTNTEAFF
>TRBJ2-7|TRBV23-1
CASSEACGQVKPRQYEQYF
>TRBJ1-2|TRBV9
CASSVGGALGYTF
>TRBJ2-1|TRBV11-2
CASSLEAGEQFF
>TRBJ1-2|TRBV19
CASSIPGDYGYTF
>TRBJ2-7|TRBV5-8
CASSLGTPSLSEQYF
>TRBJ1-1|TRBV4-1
CASSQGQAEAFF
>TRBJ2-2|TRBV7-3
CASSPARGGELFF
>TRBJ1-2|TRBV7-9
CASSLDGEVGGYTF
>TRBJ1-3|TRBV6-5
CASLGGDSGNTIYF
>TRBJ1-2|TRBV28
CASIGGTSSGYTF